Below, one TCR beta chain is given with its context. The data belong to a study of beta chain features in type 1 diabetes. The sequenced template was cDNA made from the entire isolated RNA. Only in-frame clones appear in the TCRdb table, and some are missing; sequencing was by immunoSEQ multiplex PCR. Of some 150,000 clones in the sample, about 51% are singletons; the top ten hold around 0.43%. Germline assignment: CDR1 LGHNA and CDR2 YSLEER. The CDR3 sequence is 16 residues long. After removal of 2 bases from V and 0 bases from J, the junction contained 4 bases not matched to a gene. The specimen was Tregs from blood. The J gene is TRBJ2-1, the V gene TRBV4-3; the match to TRBD2 covers 7 bases. The TCR was taken from a man between 18 and 35 years old in good health. CDR3 protein: CASSQFLAASYNEQFF. DNA for the CDR3: TGCGCCAGCAGCCAATTCCTAGCGGCCTCCTACAATGAGCAGTTCTTC.